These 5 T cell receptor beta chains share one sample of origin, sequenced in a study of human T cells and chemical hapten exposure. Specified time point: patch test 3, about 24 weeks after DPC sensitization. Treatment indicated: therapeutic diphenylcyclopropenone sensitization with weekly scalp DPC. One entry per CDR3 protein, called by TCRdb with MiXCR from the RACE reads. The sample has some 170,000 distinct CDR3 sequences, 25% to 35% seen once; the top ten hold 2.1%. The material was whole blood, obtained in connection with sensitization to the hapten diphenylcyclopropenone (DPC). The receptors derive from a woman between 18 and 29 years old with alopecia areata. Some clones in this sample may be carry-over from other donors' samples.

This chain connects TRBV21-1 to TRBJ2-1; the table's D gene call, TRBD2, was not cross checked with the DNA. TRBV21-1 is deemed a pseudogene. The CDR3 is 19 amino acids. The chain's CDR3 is CASTSVGRAGGNSYNEQFF. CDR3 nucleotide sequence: TGTGCCAGCACCTCAGTAGGGAGAGCGGGAGGCAACTCCTACAATGAGCAGTTCTTC.

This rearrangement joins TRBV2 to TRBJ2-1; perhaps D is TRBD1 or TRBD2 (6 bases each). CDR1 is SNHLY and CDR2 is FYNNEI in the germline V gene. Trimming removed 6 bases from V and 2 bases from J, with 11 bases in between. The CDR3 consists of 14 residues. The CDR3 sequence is CASREGHTYNEQFF. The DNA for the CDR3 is TGTGCCAGCAGGGAGGGACATACCTACAATGAGCAGTTCTTC.

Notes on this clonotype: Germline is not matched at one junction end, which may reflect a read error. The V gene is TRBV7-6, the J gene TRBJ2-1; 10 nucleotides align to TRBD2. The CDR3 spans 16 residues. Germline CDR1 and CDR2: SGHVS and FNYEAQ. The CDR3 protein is CVSSLEASGRAIEQFF. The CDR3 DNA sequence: TGTGTCAGCAGCTTAGAGGCCAGCGGGAGGGCTATTGAGCAGTTCTTC.

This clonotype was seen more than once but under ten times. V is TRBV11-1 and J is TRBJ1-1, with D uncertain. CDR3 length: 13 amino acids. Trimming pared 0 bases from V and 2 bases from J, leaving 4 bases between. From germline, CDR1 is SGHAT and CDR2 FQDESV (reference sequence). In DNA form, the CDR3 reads TGTGCCAGCAGCTTAGCCAGAAACACTGAAGCTTTCTTT. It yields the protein CASSLARNTEAFF. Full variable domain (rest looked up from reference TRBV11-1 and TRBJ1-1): EAEVAQSPRYKITEKSQAVAFWCDPISGHATLYWYRQILGQGPELLVQFQDESVVDDSQLPKDRFSAERLKGVDSTLKIQPAELGDSAMYLCASSLARNTEAFFGQGTRLTVV.

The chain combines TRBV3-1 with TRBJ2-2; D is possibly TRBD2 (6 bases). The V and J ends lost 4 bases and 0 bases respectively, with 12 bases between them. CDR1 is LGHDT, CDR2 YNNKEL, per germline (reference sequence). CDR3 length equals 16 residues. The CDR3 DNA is TGTGCCAGCAGCCCGTCCGGGGAGGCGAACACCGGGGAGCTGTTTTTT. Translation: CASSPSGEANTGELFF.